The next 13 T cell receptor beta chains were all read from a single sample in a study of response to subunit inactivated influenza vaccine. One entry per CDR3 protein, called by TCRdb with MiXCR from the RT-PCR reads. The sample has roughly 500,000 distinct CDR3 sequences; roughly 23% are singletons. The data also belong to a second study, concerning T cells expressing NK-cell markers. From that study: The authors made TCR beta cDNA libraries by 5'RACE template switching. This switching added a universal primer site and UMIs.

This specimen was CD4+ T cells sorted from PBMCs, taken roughly 12 days after vaccination. The receptors here all came from a man aged 45 to 65 who received an inactivated influenza vaccine.

This rearrangement joins TRBV6-5 to TRBJ2-3; D perhaps matches TRBD2 (5 bases). Per germline, CDR1 MNHEY and CDR2 SVGAGI. V lost 2 bases and J 6 bases, leaving 12 bases between the germline ends. The CDR3 is 14 residues long. CDR3 in DNA: TGTGCCAGCAGTTACGGGAGCAGTTTTGATACGCAGTATTTT. Translated, it gives CASSYGSSFDTQYF.

This rearrangement joins TRBV27 to TRBJ1-2, with unresolved D. V was cut by 2 bases and J by 2 bases, with 12 bases left in between. Germline V CDR1 and CDR2: MNHEY, SMNVEV (reference sequence). The CDR3 is 15 residues long. The CDR3 DNA follows: TGTGCCAGCAGTTTAGTTGGCAAGAAGAACTATGGCTACACCTTC. Protein product: CASSLVGKKNYGYTF.

This clonotype showed up just a few times. The rearrangement links TRBV20-1 to TRBJ1-4, with 8 bases fitting TRBD1. The CDR3 is 14 residues long. Germline values: CDR1 DFQATT, CDR2 SNEGSKA (reference sequence). The V segment lost 4 bases and the J segment 7 bases; nucleotides outside the gene matches: 8. The DNA for the CDR3 is TGCAGTGCTATCGTAAGGACAGGGAGTGAAAAACTGTTTTTT. Translation: CSAIVRTGSEKLFF.

This clonotype was found many times. The chain recombines TRBV3-1 with TRBJ2-1; 7 bases align to TRBD2. The CDR3 spans 12 residues. Trimming cost V 2 bases and J 12 bases; bases outside gene matches: 4. Germline V lookup: CDR1 LGHDT, CDR2 YNNKEL (reference sequence). CDR3 coding DNA: TGTGCCAGCAGCCAATCGGCTAGCGGGCAGTTCTTC. It encodes CASSQSASGQFF.

V usage is TRBV5-1 and J usage is TRBJ2-1; 9 nucleotides agree with TRBD1. The CDR3 has 16 residues. CDR1 is SGHRS, CDR2 YFSETQ, per germline. V shed 1 base, J shed 7 bases, and the junction held 9 bases outside the gene matches. CDR3 in amino acids: CASSLRPQGAGNEQFF. CDR3 sequence (DNA): TGCGCCAGCAGCTTGCGGCCACAGGGGGCTGGGAATGAGCAGTTCTTC.

A few counts support this clonotype. The rearrangement links TRBV7-9 to TRBJ2-2; D gene unclear. Trimming took off 5 bases at V and 0 bases at J, with 10 bases between the two ends. The CDR3 has 15 amino acids. CDR1 and CDR2 (germline): SEHNR, FQNEAQ (reference sequence). CDR3 nucleotides: TGTGCCAGCAGCCAAAGACGGACGAACACCGGGGAGCTGTTTTTT. Residues: CASSQRRTNTGELFF.

This clonotype was seen only a few times. The chain carries TRBV7-8 and TRBJ2-7; D is perhaps TRBD1 or TRBD2 (5 bases each). Trimming shortened V by 1 base and J by 0 bases, and 13 bases separated the two germline ends. The CDR3 extends over 16 amino acids. Germline V gene data show CDR1 as SGHVS and CDR2 as FQNEAQ. CDR3 in amino acids: CASSLVGGRNSYEQYF. CDR3 nucleotides: TGTGCCAGCAGCTTAGTTGGGGGAAGAAACTCCTACGAGCAGTACTTC.

In its sample, this clonotype was seen a few times. J is TRBJ1-2 and V is TRBV21-1; TRBD1, the table's D call, was not compared with the DNA. TRBV21-1 is flagged as a pseudogene. The CDR3 is made up of 17 amino acids. The CDR3 DNA sequence: TGTGCCAGCAGCAGGAAGGACGGGCGAACTATTGATGAGGGCTACACCTTC. As protein: CASSRKDGRTIDEGYTF.

This chain connects TRBV6-2 or TRBV6-3 to TRBJ1-5; 8 bases are shared with TRBD1. Germline V gene lookup returns CDR1 MNHEY and CDR2 SVGEGT. The CDR3 contains 16 residues. The V segment lost 4 bases and the J segment 7 bases; nucleotides outside the gene matches: 12. CDR3 protein: CASSSPLRGQKQPQHF. DNA of the CDR3: TGTGCCAGCAGTTCCCCCCTCAGGGGGCAGAAACAGCCCCAGCATTTT.

The chain links TRBV27 to TRBJ1-6; unclear D gene. Trimming removed 7 bases from V and 7 bases from J, with 17 bases in between. CDR3 length: 15 amino acids. Germline V CDR1 and CDR2: MNHEY, SMNVEV (reference sequence). The CDR3 loop reads CASTQAITINSPLHF. Written as DNA, the CDR3 is TGTGCCAGCACTCAGGCAATCACAATAAATTCACCCCTCCACTTT.

This clonotype was seen a handful of times. The CDR3 spells CASSLRLASGPNEQFF. CDR3 nucleotides: TGTGCCAGCAGCCTACGGTTGGCTAGCGGTCCCAATGAGCAGTTCTTC. V and J are TRBV3-1 and TRBJ2-1; TRBD2 matches 7 bases. The CDR3 totals 16 residues. Trimming took 4 bases from V and 6 from J; bases not matched to a gene: 12. CDR1 LGHDT and CDR2 YNNKEL come from the germline V gene (reference sequence).

This clonotype was observed at least ten times. This chain links TRBV11-2 with TRBJ2-5; D gene uncertain. Germline CDR1 reads SGHAT; CDR2 reads FQNNGV. The V end was cut by 3 bases, the J end by 4 bases, with 15 bases between. The CDR3 contains 15 residues. In DNA form, the CDR3 reads TGTGCCAGCAGCTTCCGATCGGCTTGGCGAGAGACCCAGTACTTC. It yields the protein CASSFRSAWRETQYF.

This clonotype was picked up a small number of times. The CDR3 here is CASSQDIISGRSYTQYF. The CDR3 coding sequence is TGTGCCAGCAGCCAAGACATTATTAGCGGGAGGTCGTATACGCAGTATTTT. The chain uses TRBV4-2 and TRBJ2-3, with 10 bases aligning to TRBD2. The V and J ends lost 0 bases and 7 bases, in that order; junction bases with no gene match: 10. This CDR3 has 17 amino acids. Looked up from germline, CDR1 is LGHNA and CDR2 is YNFKEQ.